This section outlines one T cell receptor (beta chain) sequence together with its context. Its target is not known. The data stem from a study of T-cell reconstitution after alpha-beta-depleted transplantation in children. Germline V gene sequence: CDR1 MNHEY, CDR2 SVGEGT. Trimming stripped 2 bases from V and 2 bases from J, with 12 bases between. The CDR3 is 15 amino acids. Unique molecular identifiers featured in how the TCRbeta library was prepared. TCRdb called the PCR reads again in MiXCR, with one record for every CDR3 protein. The sample carries more than 200,000 distinct CDR3 sequences, around 25% recorded once. Notes on the study in general: T-cell counts and diversity at one year following transplant were attributed mainly to newly produced T cells.

The V gene is TRBV6-2 or TRBV6-3, the J gene TRBJ1-1; tentative D call: TRBD1 (5 bases). This receptor was obtained from a female patient under 10 years old who had a stem cell transplant for congenital amegakaryocytic thrombocytopenia, so the T cells may come from the graft donor. The starting material was PBMCs, mostly from graft donor cells, obtained 360 days after TCRalphabeta/CD19-depleted stem cell transplant. The CDR3 DNA is TGTGCCAGCAGTTACGGGAAGGGGCCCAACACTGAAGCTTTCTTT. Amino acid sequence: CASSYGKGPNTEAFF.